What follows are 8 T cell receptor beta chains derived from one specimen sequenced in a study of T cells in localized non-small cell lung cancer. Using immunoSEQ multiplex PCR, the repertoire was profiled, and TCRdb retains in-frame clones only, with some absent. The table lists 130,000 or so clones, around 92% of them singletons, with around 1.5% in the top ten. This specimen was peripheral blood, taken before any cancer treatment. These receptors originate from a female donor older than 55 with stage I lung adenocarcinoma.

This sequence joins TRBV4-2 and TRBJ1-5, with 7 positions matching TRBD1. Germline-derived CDR1 and CDR2 are LGHNA and YNFKEQ. V lost 4 bases, J lost 4 bases, and 10 bases stayed unmatched. This CDR3 comprises 16 residues. CDR3 nucleotide sequence: TGTGCCAGCAGCCCCGGTCAAGGGGACAGAAATCAGCCCCAGCATTTT. It codes for CASSPGQGDRNQPQHF.

The rearrangement uses TRBV7-9 and TRBJ2-1, with 9 bases identical to TRBD2. CDR1 is SEHNR and CDR2 is FQNEAQ in the germline V gene (reference sequence). The V and J ends lost 4 bases and 2 bases, in that order; junction bases with no gene match: 15. The CDR3 length is 19 residues. The DNA of the CDR3 is TGTGCCAGCAGCTCTGTCAGCGGGAGGACTCTGCGCGCCTACAATGAGCAGTTCTTC. It codes for CASSSVSGRTLRAYNEQFF.

The rearrangement uses TRBV15 and TRBJ2-5; D perhaps matches TRBD1 (6 bases). The CDR3 totals 14 residues. The V end was cut by 6 bases, the J end by 2 bases, with 13 bases between. Germline V CDR1 and CDR2: LNHNV, YYDKDF (reference sequence). CDR3 loop: CATRKGHTQETQYF. The DNA of the CDR3 is TGTGCCACCAGGAAGGGACACACACAAGAGACCCAGTACTTC. Full variable domain (rest looked up from reference TRBV15 and TRBJ2-5): DAMVIQNPRYQVTQFGKPVTLSCSQTLNHNVMYWYQQKSSQAPKLLFHYYDKDFNNEADTPDNFQSRRPNTSFCFLDIRSPGLGDTAMYLCATRKGHTQETQYFGPGTRLLVL.

CDR3 nucleotides: TGTGCCGGGGCGTTGCAAGAGACCCAGTACTTC. This gives the protein CAGALQETQYF. The chain employs TRBV2 and TRBJ2-5, with D possibly matching TRBD1 (5 bases). Trimming shortened V by 11 bases and J by 2 bases, and 9 bases separated the two germline ends. Germline CDR1 and CDR2: SNHLY and FYNNEI. This CDR3 is 11 amino acids long.

CDR3 sequence reads: CASSRGIATGELFF. Written as DNA, the CDR3 is TGTGCCAGCAGTCGGGGTATCGCCACCGGGGAGCTGTTTTTT. The rearrangement links TRBV5-6 to TRBJ2-2; possible D gene TRBD2, 5 bases. This CDR3 region has 14 residues. Between the trimmed V and J ends, which lost 5 bases and 4 bases, there was a span of 12 bases. CDR1 is SGHDT, CDR2 YYEEEE, per germline.

The V gene is TRBV19, the J gene TRBJ2-7; 9 bases agree with TRBD1. Germline-derived CDR1 and CDR2 are LNHDA and SQIVND (reference sequence). V dropped 8 bases and J dropped 2; count of bases not matched to a gene: 16. There are 17 residues in the CDR3. The CDR3 region has the DNA TGTGCCAGTCAACCCGGGGACAGGGTTCGTATTACCTACGAGCAGTACTTC. Its translation is CASQPGDRVRITYEQYF.

This chain uses TRBV7-9 with TRBJ2-6; D is undetermined. This CDR3 comprises 13 residues. Trimming took off 1 base at V and 5 bases at J, with 3 bases between the two ends. In germline, CDR1 is SEHNR, CDR2 FQNEAQ (reference sequence). CDR3 nucleotide sequence: TGTGCCAGCAGCTTAGGAAGGGCCAACGTCCTGACTTTC. As protein: CASSLGRANVLTF.

J is TRBJ1-2 and V is TRBV30, with D tentatively TRBD1 (5 bases). Germline V CDR1 and CDR2: GTSNPN, SVGIG (reference sequence). CDR3 size: 12 residues. The ends were cut back, 7 bases at V and 7 bases at J, with 16 bases in the middle. The CDR3 region has the DNA TGTGCCTCCACGGGGGGGAACGGTGGCTACACCTTC. This encodes CASTGGNGGYTF.